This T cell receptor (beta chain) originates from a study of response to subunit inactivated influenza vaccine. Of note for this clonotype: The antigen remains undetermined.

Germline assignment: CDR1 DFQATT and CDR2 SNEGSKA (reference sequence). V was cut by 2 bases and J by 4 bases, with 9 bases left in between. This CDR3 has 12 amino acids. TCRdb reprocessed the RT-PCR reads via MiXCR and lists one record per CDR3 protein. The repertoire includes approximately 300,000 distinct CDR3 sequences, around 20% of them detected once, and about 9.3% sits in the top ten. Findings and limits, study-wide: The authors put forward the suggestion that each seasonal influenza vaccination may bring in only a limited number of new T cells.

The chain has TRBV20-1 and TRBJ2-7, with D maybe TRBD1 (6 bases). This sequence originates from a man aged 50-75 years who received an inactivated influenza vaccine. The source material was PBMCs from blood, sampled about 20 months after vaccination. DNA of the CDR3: TGCAGTGCTAGATTGAGGGGGTACGAGCAGTACTTC. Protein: CSARLRGYEQYF.